This TCR beta chain was identified in a study of T cells in localized non-small cell lung cancer. A word on this clone: Its target is unknown.

Trimming shortened V by 1 base and J by 7 bases, and 13 bases separated the two germline ends. CDR1 is SGHVS and CDR2 is FNYEAQ in the germline V gene. This CDR3 is 14 amino acids long. General study points: A median about 54 of the top 100 tumor clones appeared in adjacent lung. Only one tumor region went through sequencing, so heterogeneity may still be there.

The protocol was immunoSEQ multiplex PCR, while the TCRdb copy is restricted to in-frame clones and leaves out a portion. The sample lists about 52,000 clones; about nine tenths were seen once. The sequences come from peripheral blood, collected before any cancer treatment. This rearrangement joins TRBV7-6 to TRBJ1-2; D unclear. The clonotype originates from a male donor aged 60 or older with stage III squamous cell lung carcinoma. CDR3 protein: CASSLEGGGFGYTF. CDR3 coding DNA: TGTGCCAGCAGCTTAGAGGGCGGTGGGTTTGGCTACACCTTC.